The count of the clone carrying this T cell receptor (beta chain) is one. This entry comes from a study of blood T cell repertoires in COVID-19. Turning to the study itself: Donors in the United States, Italy and Spain gave samples during acute or convalescent COVID-19. PBMCs, B-cell-depleted T cells, or T cells provided the cDNA or gDNA that made up the material.

Original processing notes: Reference gene primer amplification yielded estimated nucleated cell counts. Some clones are missing from TCRdb's copy, which holds only in-frame ones; the method was immunoSEQ multiplex PCR. D and trimming were read from the DNA, whereas the V and J calls and clone size are those reported in that table. There are around 190,000 clones in the sample; about three quarters occur only once, and around 7.9% lies in the top ten. This clonotype was sampled from a woman in her fifties or sixties with active or convalescent COVID-19. Sample: peripheral blood.

The CDR3 nucleotides read TGTGCCAGCAGGTCGAGGATAGCTAACTATGGCTACACCTTC. Protein sequence: CASRSRIANYGYTF. V gene TRBV7-2 combines with J gene TRBJ1-2; D gene unclear. V was shortened by 6 bases and J by 0 bases, with 11 bases between the two germline ends. The V gene's germline CDR1 is SGHTA and CDR2 FQGNSA. The CDR3 loop spans 14 amino acids. The complete variable domain, with remaining parts taken from reference TRBV7-2 and TRBJ1-2, reads GAGVSQSPSNKVTEKGKDVELRCDPISGHTALYWYRQSLGQGLEFLIYFQGNSAPDKSGLPSDRFSAERTGGSVSTLTIQRTQQEDSAVYLCASRSRIANYGYTFGSGTRLTVV.